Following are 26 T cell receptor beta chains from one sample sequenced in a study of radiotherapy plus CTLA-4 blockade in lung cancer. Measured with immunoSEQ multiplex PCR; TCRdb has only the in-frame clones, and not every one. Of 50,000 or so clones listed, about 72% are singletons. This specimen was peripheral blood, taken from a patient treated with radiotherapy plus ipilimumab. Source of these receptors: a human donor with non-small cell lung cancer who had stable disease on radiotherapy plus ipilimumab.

The CDR3 sequence is CTSSQGLAGITDTQYF. In DNA, the CDR3 is TGCACCAGCAGCCAAGGACTAGCGGGGATCACAGATACGCAGTATTTT. V gene TRBV1 combines with J gene TRBJ2-3; the DNA was not compared with TRBD2, the D call given in the table. TRBV1 is designated a pseudogene. The CDR3 extends over 16 amino acids.

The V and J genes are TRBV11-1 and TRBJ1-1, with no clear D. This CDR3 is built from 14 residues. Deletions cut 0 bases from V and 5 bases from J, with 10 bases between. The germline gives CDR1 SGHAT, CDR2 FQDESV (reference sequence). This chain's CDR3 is CASSLAGRDTEAFF. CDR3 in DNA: TGTGCCAGCAGCTTAGCTGGTAGGGATACTGAAGCTTTCTTT.

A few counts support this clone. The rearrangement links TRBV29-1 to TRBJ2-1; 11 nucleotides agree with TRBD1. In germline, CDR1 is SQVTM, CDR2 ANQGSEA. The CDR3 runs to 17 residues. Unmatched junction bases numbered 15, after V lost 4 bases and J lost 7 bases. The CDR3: CSVGPRPGTGGRNEQFF. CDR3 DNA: TGCAGCGTTGGGCCACGCCCCGGGACAGGGGGGAGGAATGAGCAGTTCTTC.

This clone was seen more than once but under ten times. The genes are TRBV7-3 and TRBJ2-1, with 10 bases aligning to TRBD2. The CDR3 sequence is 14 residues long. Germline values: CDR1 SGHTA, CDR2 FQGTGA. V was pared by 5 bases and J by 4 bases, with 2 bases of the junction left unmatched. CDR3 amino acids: CASSSGGEYNEQFF. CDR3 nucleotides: TGTGCCAGCAGCAGCGGGGGGGAGTACAATGAGCAGTTCTTC. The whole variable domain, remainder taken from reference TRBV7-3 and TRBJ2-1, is GAGVSQTPSNKVTEKGKYVELRCDPISGHTALYWYRQSLGQGPEFLIYFQGTGAADDSGLPNDRFFAVRPEGSVSTLKIQRTERGDSAVYLCASSSGGEYNEQFFGPGTRLTVL.

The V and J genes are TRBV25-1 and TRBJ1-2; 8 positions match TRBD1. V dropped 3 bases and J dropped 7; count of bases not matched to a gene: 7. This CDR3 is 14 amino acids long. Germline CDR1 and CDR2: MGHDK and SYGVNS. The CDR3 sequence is CASSDPWTGTGYTF. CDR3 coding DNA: TGTGCCAGCAGTGACCCTTGGACAGGGACTGGCTACACCTTC.

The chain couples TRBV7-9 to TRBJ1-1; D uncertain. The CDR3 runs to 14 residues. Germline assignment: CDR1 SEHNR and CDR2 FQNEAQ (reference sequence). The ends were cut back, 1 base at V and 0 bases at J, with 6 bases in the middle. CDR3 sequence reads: CASSLGVMNTEAFF. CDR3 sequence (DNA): TGTGCCAGCAGCTTAGGGGTGATGAACACTGAAGCTTTCTTT.

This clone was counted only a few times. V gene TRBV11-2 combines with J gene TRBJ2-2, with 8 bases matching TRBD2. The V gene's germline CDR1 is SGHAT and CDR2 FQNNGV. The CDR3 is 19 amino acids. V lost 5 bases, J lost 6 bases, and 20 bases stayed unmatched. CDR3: CASSTHKTKRGMIPGELFF. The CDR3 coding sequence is TGTGCCAGCAGCACCCACAAGACTAAGCGGGGGATGATCCCCGGGGAGCTGTTTTTT.

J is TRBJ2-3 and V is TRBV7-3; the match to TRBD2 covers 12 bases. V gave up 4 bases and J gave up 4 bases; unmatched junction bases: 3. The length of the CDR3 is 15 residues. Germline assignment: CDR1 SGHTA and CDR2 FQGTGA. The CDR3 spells CASSSASGGADTQYF. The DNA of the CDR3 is TGTGCCAGCAGCTCAGCTAGCGGGGGGGCAGATACGCAGTATTTT.

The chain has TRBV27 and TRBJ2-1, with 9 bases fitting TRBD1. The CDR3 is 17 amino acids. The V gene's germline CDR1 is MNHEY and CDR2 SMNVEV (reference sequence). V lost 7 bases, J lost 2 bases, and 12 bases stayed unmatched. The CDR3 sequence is CASKLIGTGYTYNEQFF. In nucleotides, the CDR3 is TGTGCCAGCAAACTCATCGGGACAGGGTATACCTACAATGAGCAGTTCTTC.

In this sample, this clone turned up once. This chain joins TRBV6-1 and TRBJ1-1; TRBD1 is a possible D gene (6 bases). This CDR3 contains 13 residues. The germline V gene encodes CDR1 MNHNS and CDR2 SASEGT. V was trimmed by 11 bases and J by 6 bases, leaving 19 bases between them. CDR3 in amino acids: CAGTYRVGAEAFF. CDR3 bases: TGTGCCGGGACTTACAGGGTAGGGGCTGAAGCTTTCTTT.

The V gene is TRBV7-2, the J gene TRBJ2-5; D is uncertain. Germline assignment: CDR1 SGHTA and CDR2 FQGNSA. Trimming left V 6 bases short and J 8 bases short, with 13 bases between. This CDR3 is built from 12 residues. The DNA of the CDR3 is TGTGCCAGCAGTCTTCCGGGCCTAACCCAGTACTTC. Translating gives CASSLPGLTQYF.

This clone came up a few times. The CDR3 spells CASSFDSSGNTIYF. The CDR3 nucleotides are TGTGCCAGCAGCTTCGACAGCTCTGGAAACACCATATATTTT. The J gene is TRBJ1-3, the V gene TRBV5-6; tentatively, D is TRBD1 (5 bases). Deletions cut 2 bases from V and 0 bases from J, with 6 bases between. The CDR3 contains 14 residues. CDR1 and CDR2 (germline): SGHDT, YYEEEE.

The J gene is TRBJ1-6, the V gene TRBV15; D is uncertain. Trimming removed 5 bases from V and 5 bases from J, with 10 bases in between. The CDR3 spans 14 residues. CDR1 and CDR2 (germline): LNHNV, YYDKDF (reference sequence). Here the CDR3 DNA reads TGTGCCACCAGCCTAGAAGAGCATAATTCACCCCTCCACTTT. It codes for CATSLEEHNSPLHF.

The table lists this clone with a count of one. In DNA form, the CDR3 reads TGTGCCAGCAGCCAAGATCTCAGGGTTAGCTATGGCTACACCTTC. Translation gives CASSQDLRVSYGYTF. J is TRBJ1-2 and V is TRBV14; D perhaps matches TRBD1 (5 bases). Germline-derived CDR1 and CDR2 are SGHDN and FVKESK. The CDR3 contains 15 residues. Trimming left V 0 bases short and J 4 bases short, with 12 bases between.

The CDR3 region has the DNA TGCGCCAGCAGCTCCTTCGGACTAGCGGGGTTGGAGACCCAGTACTTC. Translating it yields CASSSFGLAGLETQYF. The V call is TRBV5-1, the J call TRBJ2-5, with 12 bases fitting TRBD2. Germline CDR1 and CDR2: SGHRS and YFSETQ. J was trimmed by 5 bases and V by 3 bases; bases with no gene match: 8. CDR3 length: 16 amino acids.

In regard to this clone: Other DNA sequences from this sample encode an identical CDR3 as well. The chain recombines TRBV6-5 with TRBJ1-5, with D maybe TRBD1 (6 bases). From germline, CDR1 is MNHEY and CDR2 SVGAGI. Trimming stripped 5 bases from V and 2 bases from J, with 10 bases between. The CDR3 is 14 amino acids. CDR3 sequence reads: CASSAGAGNQPQHF. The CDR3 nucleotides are TGTGCCAGCAGTGCAGGGGCGGGCAATCAGCCCCAGCATTTT.

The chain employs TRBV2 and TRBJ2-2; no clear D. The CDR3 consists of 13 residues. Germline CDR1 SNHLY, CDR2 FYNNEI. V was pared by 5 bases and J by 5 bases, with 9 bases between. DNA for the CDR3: TGTGCCAGCAGTCCTGAGGTGACCGGGGAGCTGTTTTTT. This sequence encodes CASSPEVTGELFF.

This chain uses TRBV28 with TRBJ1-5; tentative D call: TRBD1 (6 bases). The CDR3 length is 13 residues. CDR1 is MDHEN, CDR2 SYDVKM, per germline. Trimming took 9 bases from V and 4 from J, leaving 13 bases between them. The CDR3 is CASLPDSNQPQHF. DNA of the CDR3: TGTGCCAGTTTACCGGACAGTAATCAGCCCCAGCATTTT.

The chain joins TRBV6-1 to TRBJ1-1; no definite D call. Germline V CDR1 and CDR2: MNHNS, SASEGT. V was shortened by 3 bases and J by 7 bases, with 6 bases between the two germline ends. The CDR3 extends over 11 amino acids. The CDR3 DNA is TGTGCCAGCAGTGAGGGATTTGAAGCTTTCTTT. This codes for CASSEGFEAFF.

DNA for the CDR3: TGTGCCAGCAGTTACTCGAGGGCGCACAATGAGCAGTTCTTC. It yields the protein CASSYSRAHNEQFF. The V and J genes are TRBV6-6 and TRBJ2-1; D might be TRBD2 (5 bases). V was clipped by 0 bases and J by 5 bases, with 8 bases between them. Germline loops: CDR1 MNHNY, CDR2 SVGAGI (reference sequence). The CDR3 is 14 amino acids.

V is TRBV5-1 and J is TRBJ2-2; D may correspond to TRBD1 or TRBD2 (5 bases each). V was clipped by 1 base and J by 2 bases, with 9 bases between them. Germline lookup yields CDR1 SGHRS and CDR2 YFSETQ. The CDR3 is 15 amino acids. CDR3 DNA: TGCGCCAGCAGCTTGTCAGGGAGCAACACCGGGGAGCTGTTTTTT. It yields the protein CASSLSGSNTGELFF. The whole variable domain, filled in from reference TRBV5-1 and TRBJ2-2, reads KAGVTQTPRYLIKTRGQQVTLSCSPISGHRSVSWYQQTPGQGLQFLFEYFSETQRNKGNFPGRFSGRQFSNSRSEMNVSTLELGDSALYLCASSLSGSNTGELFFGEGSRLTVL.

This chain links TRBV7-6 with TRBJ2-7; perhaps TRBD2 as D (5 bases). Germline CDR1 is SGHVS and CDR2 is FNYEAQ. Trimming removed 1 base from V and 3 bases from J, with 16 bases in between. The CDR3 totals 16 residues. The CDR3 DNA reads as TGTGCCAGCAGCTTAGGGGTTGGGAGAATCAGCTACGAGCAGTACTTC. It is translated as CASSLGVGRISYEQYF.

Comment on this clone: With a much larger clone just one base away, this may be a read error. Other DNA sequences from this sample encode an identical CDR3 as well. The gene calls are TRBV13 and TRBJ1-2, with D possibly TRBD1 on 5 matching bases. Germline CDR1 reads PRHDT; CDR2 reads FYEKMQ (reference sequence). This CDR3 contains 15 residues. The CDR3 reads CASSSGPGGGYGYTF. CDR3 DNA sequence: TGCGCCAGCAGCTCGGGCCCGGGGGGGGGCTATGGCTACACCTTC.

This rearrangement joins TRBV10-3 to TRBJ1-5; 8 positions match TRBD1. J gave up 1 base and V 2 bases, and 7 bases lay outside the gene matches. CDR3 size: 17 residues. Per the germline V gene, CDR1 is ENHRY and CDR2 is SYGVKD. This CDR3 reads CAISEATGTGSNQPQHF. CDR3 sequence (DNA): TGTGCCATCAGTGAGGCAACCGGGACAGGAAGCAATCAGCCCCAGCATTTT.

The CDR3 DNA follows: TGTGCCAGCAGCTTAGGGCTAGCGGGGGGGACCTACGAGCAGTACTTC. Protein: CASSLGLAGGTYEQYF. V gene TRBV11-2 combines with J gene TRBJ2-7, with 12 bases lining up with TRBD2. Germline CDR1 SGHAT, CDR2 FQNNGV. V shed 1 base and J 2 bases; nucleotides not matched to a gene: 3. This CDR3 region has 16 residues.

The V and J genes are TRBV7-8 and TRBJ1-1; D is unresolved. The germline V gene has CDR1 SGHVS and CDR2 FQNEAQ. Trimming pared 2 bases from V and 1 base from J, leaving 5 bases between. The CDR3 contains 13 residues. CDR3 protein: CASSLKRNTEAFF. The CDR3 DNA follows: TGTGCCAGCAGCTTAAAAAGGAACACTGAAGCTTTCTTT.